These 20 T cell receptor beta chains were all obtained from the same sample, sequenced in a study of T cell repertoires in cytomegalovirus infection (dated by TCRdb to between 2017 and 2020). The sample's treatment or condition label, decoded: in vitro stimulation with specific CMV peptide epitopes to enrich CMV-specific T cells. Sequencing was performed on an Illumina HiSeq 1500. TCRdb reran the public reads through fastp at Q25 and MiXCR, keeping productive beta chains. Rows matching on CDR3 protein sequence are summarized as one entry with the most common DNA and genes. Counted in this sample were 800,000 to 950,000 distinct CDR3 sequences; approximately 30% of them appeared once. Clones ranked in the top ten supply around 11% of the sample. The antigens for these receptors are not known. The material sequenced was cultured CD8+ T cells from PBMCs, taken from culture after CMV antigen stimulation. These receptors came from a human donor in good health (CMV status not recorded). Some clones in this sample may be carry-over from other donors' samples.

The count of this clonotype is one. As DNA, the CDR3 is TGCGCCAGCAGCCAAGCCCCAGCGGGGGGCAATCACAATGAGCAGTTCTTC. This translates into CASSQAPAGGNHNEQFF. The chain recombines TRBV4-3 with TRBJ2-1, with 9 bases aligning to TRBD2. Germline trimming cut 1 base from V and 5 bases from J; bases unmatched to any gene: 9. Germline V gene data show CDR1 as LGHNA and CDR2 as YSLEER. The CDR3 length is 17 residues.

The genes are TRBV5-5 and TRBJ2-7, with D maybe TRBD1 (5 bases). Trimming stripped 2 bases from V and 0 bases from J, with 12 bases between. This CDR3 region has 15 residues. The germline gives CDR1 SGHKS, CDR2 YYEKEE (reference sequence). The CDR3 DNA is TGTGCCAGCAGCTTATTCCAGGGTAGCTCCTACGAGCAGTACGTC. As protein: CASSLFQGSSYEQYV.

The V and J genes are TRBV7-9 and TRBJ2-1; no firm D call. Germline CDR1 is SEHNR and CDR2 is FQNEAQ (reference sequence). CDR3 length: 11 residues. Trimming stripped 4 bases from V and 9 bases from J, with 7 bases between. CDR3 in DNA: TGTGCCAGCAGCTCCGCTATTGAGCAGTTCTTC. As protein: CASSSAIEQFF.

This sequence joins TRBV14 and TRBJ1-1; no firm D call. Germline-derived CDR1 and CDR2 are SGHDN and FVKESK. The V end was cut by 1 base, the J end by 1 base, with 4 bases between. The CDR3 totals 13 residues. CDR3 protein: CASSQGWNTEAFF. CDR3 nucleotides: TGTGCCAGCAGCCAAGGTTGGAACACTGAAGCTTTCTTT.

This clonotype was counted at least ten times. One end of the junction fails to match germline, which may point to a read error. The chain uses TRBV7-8 and TRBJ1-5, with 7 bases identical to TRBD1. The CDR3 has 13 amino acids. Looked up from germline, CDR1 is SGHVS and CDR2 is FQNEAQ. Here the CDR3 DNA reads TGTGCCAGCAGCTCGGGGGGACAGATGGGAAAGGATTTT. It encodes CASSSGGQMGKDF.

This clonotype has at least ten counts. This sequence joins TRBV7-2 and TRBJ2-6; unclear D gene. The CDR3 has 18 residues. Trimming shortened V by 3 bases and J by 1 base, and 16 bases separated the two germline ends. Looked up from germline, CDR1 is SGHTA and CDR2 is FQGNSA. The CDR3 nucleotides read TGTGCCAGCAGCTTCGGAACAAGGATCTATTCTGGGGCCAACGTCCTGACTTTC. Protein sequence: CASSFGTRIYSGANVLTF. Supplemented by reference TRBV7-2 and TRBJ2-6, the full variable domain reads GAGVSQSPSNKVTEKGKDVELRCDPISGHTALYWYRQSLGQGLEFLIYFQGNSAPDKSGLPSDRFSAERTGGSVSTLTIQRTQQEDSAVYLCASSFGTRIYSGANVLTFGAGSRLTVL.

This sequence joins TRBV14 and TRBJ1-1, with no clear D. Germline CDR1 SGHDN, CDR2 FVKESK. The CDR3 runs 15 residues. Trimming cost V 4 bases and J 3 bases, with 15 bases left between them. CDR3 in DNA: TGTGCCAGCAGCCCATCACAGTGGGTTGACACTGAAGCTTTCTTT. Its translation: CASSPSQWVDTEAFF. The full variable domain, completed using reference TRBV14 and TRBJ1-1, is EAGVTQFPSHSVIEKGQTVTLRCDPISGHDNLYWYRRVMGKEIKFLLHFVKESKQDESGMPNNRFLAERTGGTYSTLKVQPAELEDSGVYFCASSPSQWVDTEAFFGQGTRLTVV.

As regards this clonotype: An end of the junction does not agree with germline; a read error may underlie this. V and J are TRBV7-9 and TRBJ2-7; D perhaps matches TRBD1 (5 bases). Germline V CDR1 and CDR2: SEHNR, FQNEAQ (reference sequence). The CDR3 sequence is 13 residues long. The CDR3 here is CVSSSKGEHEQYF. The CDR3 DNA sequence: TGTGTCAGCAGCAGTAAAGGGGAACACGAGCAGTACTTC. Based on the CDR3 plus reference TRBV7-9 and TRBJ2-7, the full variable domain is DTGVSQNPRHKITKRGQNVTFRCDPISEHNRLYWYRQTLGQGPEFLTYFQNEAQLEKSRLLSDRFSAERPKGSFSTLEIQRTEQGDSAMYLCVSSSKGEHEQYFGPGTRLTVT.

The chain uses TRBV5-8 and TRBJ2-5; TRBD1 agrees at 7 bases. Germline V gene lookup returns CDR1 SGHTS and CDR2 YDEGEE. With 4 bases clipped from V and 1 base from J, the junction kept 10 bases outside the gene matches. This CDR3 is built from 16 residues. This CDR3 reads CASSPTLQGSQETQYF. The DNA for the CDR3 is TGTGCCAGCAGCCCTACCTTACAGGGGTCCCAAGAGACCCAGTACTTC.

This clonotype occurred many times. The chain recombines TRBV7-2 with TRBJ2-7, with a weak D call TRBD2 (5 bases). This CDR3 has 14 amino acids. Between the trimmed V and J ends, which lost 5 bases and 3 bases, there was a span of 14 bases. Germline assignment: CDR1 SGHTA and CDR2 FQGNSA. The CDR3 region is CASSPRAGLYEQYV. In nucleotides, the CDR3 is TGTGCCAGCAGCCCTAGGGCCGGACTCTACGAGCAGTACGTC.

This rearrangement joins TRBV7-6 to TRBJ1-5; 7 bases are a match to TRBD1. The V gene end was trimmed by 2 bases and the J gene end by 3 bases; junction bases not matched to a gene: 7. Germline V CDR1 and CDR2: SGHVS, FNYEAQ. CDR3 length equals 16 residues. The DNA of the CDR3 is TGTGCCAGCAGCTTATTCCCGACAGGGTCCAATCAGCCCCAGCATTTT. Translating it yields CASSLFPTGSNQPQHF. The variable domain in full, completed from reference TRBV7-6 and TRBJ1-5, reads GAGVSQSPRYKVTKRGQDVALRCDPISGHVSLYWYRQALGQGPEFLTYFNYEAQQDKSGLPNDRFSAERPEGSISTLTIQRTEQRDSAMYRCASSLFPTGSNQPQHFGDGTRLSIL.

This clonotype was detected a few times. This rearrangement joins TRBV6-5 to TRBJ2-7; TRBD2 aligns across 7 bases. Germline lookup yields CDR1 MNHEY and CDR2 SVGAGI. This CDR3 has 16 amino acids. V gave up 0 bases and J gave up 2 bases; unmatched junction bases: 7. The CDR3 loop is CASSYSSLAVTYEQYF. The DNA for the CDR3 is TGTGCCAGCAGTTACTCGAGTCTAGCGGTGACCTACGAGCAGTACTTC.

This rearrangement joins TRBV7-9 to TRBJ1-4; D remains ambiguous. The V gene's germline CDR1 is SEHNR and CDR2 FQNEAQ (reference sequence). The germline V and J ends were trimmed by 4 bases and 2 bases, with 8 bases remaining between them. The CDR3 is 14 amino acids. The chain's CDR3 is CASSSIKTNEKLFF. The CDR3 nucleotides read TGTGCCAGCAGCTCAATAAAGACTAATGAAAAACTGTTTTTT.

This clonotype turned up a few times. The chain combines TRBV12-3 or TRBV12-4 with TRBJ1-2; tentative D call: TRBD1 (5 bases). The CDR3 totals 14 residues. V was cut by 10 bases and J by 6 bases, with 21 bases left in between. CDR3 in DNA: TGTGCCATCATCGGTGGGACGGGAGTCCATGGCTACACCTTC. Its protein is CAIIGGTGVHGYTF.

This clonotype was seen more than once but under ten times. This sequence joins TRBV18 and TRBJ2-1; TRBD2 matches 9 bases. The V segment lost 1 base and the J segment 6 bases; nucleotides outside the gene matches: 10. This CDR3 has 17 amino acids. The germline CDR1 and CDR2 sequences are KGHSH and LQKENI. CDR3 sequence: CASSPQSGGLQSNEQFF. The CDR3 DNA sequence: TGTGCCAGCTCACCACAAAGCGGGGGGCTCCAGAGCAATGAGCAGTTCTTC.

This sequence joins TRBV5-4 and TRBJ2-5; the D gene is possibly TRBD2 (7 bases). Trimming cost V 2 bases and J 5 bases, with 16 bases left between them. The CDR3 is 15 residues long. CDR1 is SGHNT, CDR2 YYREEE, per germline (reference sequence). The CDR3 nucleotides are TGTGCCAGCAGCTTATGGGGGGGCCCCCGGGAGACCCAGTACTTC. Protein: CASSLWGGPRETQYF.

Ten or more counts support this clonotype. The chain combines TRBV7-9 with TRBJ2-5, with 7 bases identical to TRBD1. Germline V gene data show CDR1 as SEHNR and CDR2 as FQNEAQ (reference sequence). The CDR3 extends over 18 amino acids. V lost 5 bases to trimming and J lost 0 bases; unmatched junction nucleotides: 15. This chain's CDR3 is CASSITGAGVFYQETQYF. The CDR3 DNA follows: TGTGCCAGCAGCATCACAGGGGCAGGGGTCTTCTACCAAGAGACCCAGTACTTC.

The CDR3 DNA reads as TGTGCCAGTAGGGGAGACAGGGGGCGTCCCTCCGTCCTGACTTTC. As protein: CASRGDRGRPSVLTF. The rearrangement links TRBV12-3 or TRBV12-4 to TRBJ2-6; 10 positions match TRBD1. Trimming took 9 bases from V and 12 from J; bases not matched to a gene: 14. There are 15 residues in the CDR3.

This clonotype has a handful of counts. V gene TRBV19 combines with J gene TRBJ1-5, with D perhaps matching TRBD1 (5 bases). This CDR3 region has 14 residues. The germline CDR1 and CDR2 sequences are LNHDA and SQIVND (reference sequence). CDR3 in amino acids: CASQRGYSNQPQHF. In DNA form, the CDR3 reads TGTGCTTCGCAACGGGGCTATAGCAATCAGCCCCAGCATTTT.

V is TRBV29-1 and J is TRBJ2-1, with 9 positions matching TRBD2. The germline V gene has CDR1 SQVTM and CDR2 ANQGSEA. V was pared by 3 bases and J by 5 bases, with 14 bases of the junction left unmatched. This CDR3 is built from 17 residues. CDR3 DNA: TGCAGCGTTGATACTGAAAAGAGACTAGCGGAAGACAATGAGCAGTTCTTC. Amino acid sequence: CSVDTEKRLAEDNEQFF.